This T cell receptor beta chain emerged from a study of post-analysis software for immune sequencing data. Regarding the study as a whole: Four or five TRBV segments were more frequent in patients than controls; TRBV5-6, TRBV5-1 and TRBV20-1 belonged to this group.

Comments on this clonotype: Its antigen is as yet unknown.

The V gene's germline CDR1 is SNHLY and CDR2 FYNNEI. The CDR3 covers 13 residues. V lost 7 bases to trimming and J lost 3 bases, with 9 bases between them. Incorporated into the TCR beta cDNA libraries were unique molecular identifiers, which served to reduce PCR and sequencing biases. TCRdb used MiXCR to reprocess the PCR reads, holding one entry per CDR3 protein. The sample records 740,000 or so distinct CDR3 sequences, 53% being singletons. The sequencing sample was made of blood. The clonotype was recovered from a girl aged 10 to 17 with multiple sclerosis. The rearrangement links TRBV2 to TRBJ2-2; D possibly matches TRBD1 or TRBD2 (5 bases each). The CDR3 region is CASTREHTGELFF. CDR3 coding DNA: TGTGCCAGCACCAGGGAGCACACCGGGGAGCTGTTTTTT.